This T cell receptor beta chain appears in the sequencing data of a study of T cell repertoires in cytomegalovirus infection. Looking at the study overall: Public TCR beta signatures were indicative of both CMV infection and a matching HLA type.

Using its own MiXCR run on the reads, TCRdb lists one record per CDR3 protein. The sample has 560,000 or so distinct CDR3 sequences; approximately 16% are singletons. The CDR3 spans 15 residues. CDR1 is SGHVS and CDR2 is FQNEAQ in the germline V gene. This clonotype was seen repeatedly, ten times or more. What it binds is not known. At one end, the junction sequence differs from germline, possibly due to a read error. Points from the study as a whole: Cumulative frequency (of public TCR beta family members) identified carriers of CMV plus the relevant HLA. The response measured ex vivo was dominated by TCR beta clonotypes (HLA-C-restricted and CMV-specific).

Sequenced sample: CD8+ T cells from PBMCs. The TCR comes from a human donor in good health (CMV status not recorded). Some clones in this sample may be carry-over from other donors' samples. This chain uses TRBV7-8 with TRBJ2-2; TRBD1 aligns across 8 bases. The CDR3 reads CASSWRQGTTRELFF. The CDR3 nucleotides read TGTGCCAGCAGCTGGCGACAGGGGACCACCCGGGAGCTGTTTTTT.